The 13 T cell receptor beta chains presented below share a single source sample, sequenced in a study of blood T cells in healthy people across ages (dated by TCRdb to between 2015 and 2016). Libraries came from 5' RACE. The instrument was an Illumina HiSeq 2500. The second PCR ran for roughly 7 to 11 cycles and used a J-beta primer mix along with a sample-barcoded 5' primer. TCRdb redid the processing of the public reads, applying fastp at Q25 and MiXCR, and retained in-frame beta chains. Merged by CDR3 protein, the rows form single entries marked with the most common genes and DNA. The sample yields 1.6 million or so distinct CDR3 sequences; approximately 32% were counted once. The ten largest clonotypes hold about 10% of the sample. Sequencing was performed on blood. These receptors were obtained from a woman in her 30s in good health.

The chain employs TRBV4-1 and TRBJ1-2; D gene unclear. The CDR3 extends over 13 amino acids. Germline V gene sequence: CDR1 MGHRA, CDR2 YSYEKL. Trimming removed 4 bases from V and 6 bases from J, with 12 bases in between. CDR3 residues: CASSRECGDGYTF. CDR3 sequence (DNA): TGCGCCAGCAGCCGAGAATGTGGGGATGGCTACACCTTC.

This clonotype was seen only a few times. The chain joins TRBV20-1 to TRBJ1-2; D is undetermined. V lost 3 bases, J lost 4 bases, and 6 bases lay in between. The V gene's germline CDR1 is DFQATT and CDR2 SNEGSKA (reference sequence). The CDR3 is 11 residues long. This CDR3 is CSASNLYGYTF. CDR3 bases: TGCAGTGCTAGTAACCTCTATGGCTACACCTTC.

The chain employs TRBV9 and TRBJ2-3; TRBD2 agrees at 7 bases. Germline assignment: CDR1 SGDLS and CDR2 YYNGEE. J lost 0 bases, V lost 2 bases, and 9 bases had no gene match. The CDR3 contains 17 residues. For the CDR3, the DNA is TGTGCCAGCAGCGTGGGACTGAGCGGGGCTAGCACAGATACGCAGTATTTT. Translation: CASSVGLSGASTDTQYF. Variable domain in full (rest from reference TRBV9 and TRBJ2-3): DSGVTQTPKHLITATGQRVTLRCSPRSGDLSVYWYQQSLDQGLQFLIQYYNGEERAKGNILERFSAQQFPDLHSELNLSSLELGDSALYFCASSVGLSGASTDTQYFGPGTRLTVL.

This clonotype has a handful of counts. This sequence joins TRBV4-1 and TRBJ2-7; D unresolved. The V and J ends lost 1 base and 12 bases respectively, with 16 bases between them. Germline V gives CDR1 MGHRA, CDR2 YSYEKL. The CDR3 covers 13 residues. The CDR3 reads CASSQGAGETLYF. CDR3 in DNA: TGCGCCAGCAGCCAAGGGGCAGGAGAGACCCTGTACTTC.

This clonotype was seen more than once but under ten times. The chain carries TRBV5-1 and TRBJ2-7; 14 bases are shared with TRBD2. The ends lost 1 base at V and 4 bases at J; junction bases unmatched: 13. The CDR3 spans 19 residues. CDR1 SGHRS and CDR2 YFSETQ come from the germline V gene. The CDR3 nucleotides read TGCGCCAGCAGCTTGTTGGGACACCCGGGGACTAGCGGGGGTTACGAGCAGTACTTC. It specifies CASSLLGHPGTSGGYEQYF.

Worth noting for this clonotype: At one of its ends the junction is not consistent with the germline gene, which may arise from a read error. This chain joins TRBV24-1 and TRBJ2-1, with TRBD2 identical over 14 bases. The CDR3 runs 17 residues. CDR1 is KGHDR, CDR2 SFDVKD, per germline. CDR3 sequence: CATSDLVGTSGRNGQFF. The CDR3 bases are TGTGCCACCAGTGATTTGGTCGGGACTAGCGGGAGAAATGGGCAGTTCTTC.

There are many counts of this clonotype. This chain joins TRBV18 and TRBJ1-1, with 7 bases aligning to TRBD1. The J segment lost 1 base and the V segment lost 8 bases, leaving 4 bases of the junction unmatched. The germline CDR1 and CDR2 sequences are KGHSH and LQKENI. The CDR3 runs to 13 residues. In DNA, the CDR3 is TGTGCCAGCAGTCGACAGGGGAACACTGAAGCTTTCTTT. Translating it yields CASSRQGNTEAFF.

The chain combines TRBV30 with TRBJ1-2, with D perhaps TRBD1 (5 bases). From germline, CDR1 is GTSNPN and CDR2 SVGIG (reference sequence). Deletions cut 3 bases from V and 4 bases from J, with 18 bases between. This CDR3 has 15 amino acids. The CDR3 nucleotides read TGTGCCTGGAGCGTATCCGACAGTGGACTCTATGGCTACACCTTC. It encodes CAWSVSDSGLYGYTF.

J is TRBJ2-7 and V is TRBV23-1; 10 bases are a match to TRBD1. The DNA matches TRBJ2-5 better at its end, which makes the J call doubtful. TRBV23-1 is known as an ORF, though its function is uncertain. The CDR3 loop spans 15 amino acids. The CDR3 sequence is CASSQSPGQGETQYF. In DNA, the CDR3 is TGCGCCAGCAGTCAATCCCCGGGACAGGGGGAGACCCAGTACTTC.

The V and J genes are TRBV12-5 and TRBJ2-4, with TRBD2 matching over 12 bases. Matching the DNA end better, TRBJ2-7 makes the J call doubtful. Germline assignment: CDR1 LGHNT and CDR2 FRNRAP. The CDR3 sequence is 16 residues long. The DNA of the CDR3 is TGTGCTAGTGGTTTTTGGACTAGCGGGGAACATTTCGAGCAGTACTTC. It codes for CASGFWTSGEHFEQYF.

As regards this clonotype: A much more abundant neighbour one base away suggests this may be a read error. The chain uses TRBV27 and TRBJ2-1, with 9 bases identical to TRBD2. CDR3 length equals 15 residues. V lost 3 bases and J lost 6; bases outside the gene matches: 6. In germline, CDR1 is MNHEY, CDR2 SMNVEV (reference sequence). CDR3 region: CASSLGVAGANEQFF. The CDR3 DNA follows: TGTGCCAGCAGTTTGGGGGTAGCGGGGGCCAATGAGCAGTTCTTC.

The rearrangement uses TRBV11-2 and TRBJ2-3; 7 bases are shared with TRBD1. The V gene end was trimmed by 5 bases and the J gene end by 2 bases; junction bases not matched to a gene: 10. CDR1 and CDR2 (germline): SGHAT, FQNNGV. This CDR3 spans 16 amino acids. The CDR3 region has the DNA TGTGCCAGCAGCCCCAGGACAGGACTTAACACAGATACGCAGTATTTT. Protein product: CASSPRTGLNTDTQYF.

The rearrangement joins TRBV5-6 to TRBJ2-3; 7 bases line up with TRBD2. The CDR3 runs 16 residues. V trimming: 0 bases; J trimming: 3 bases; junction bases outside the gene matches: 7. CDR1 is SGHDT, CDR2 YYEEEE, per germline. The CDR3 coding sequence is TGTGCCAGCAGCTTGGCCTGGGGGGGTCATACAGATACGCAGTATTTT. Encoded protein: CASSLAWGGHTDTQYF.